This T cell receptor beta chain was observed in a study of shared clonotypes between healthy human individuals. TCRdb's copy holds only in-frame clones and misses some; the assay was immunoSEQ multiplex PCR. The sample has 1 million to 1.3 million clones; approximately 80% are singletons. The CDR3 runs 15 residues. With V trimmed by 5 bases and J by 2 bases, 9 bases remained unmatched. Germline CDR1 is SGHNT and CDR2 is YYREEE (reference sequence). The V call is TRBV5-4, the J call TRBJ2-5, with 7 positions matching TRBD1. The receptor's source is a man between 18 and 29 years old in good health. Some clones in this sample may be carry-over from other donors' samples. Sequencing used memory CD4+ T cells from PBMCs. The subset: CD45RA-negative fraction. This CDR3 is CASSRTGQLQETQYF. DNA of the CDR3: TGTGCCAGCAGTCGGACAGGCCAACTTCAAGAGACCCAGTACTTC.